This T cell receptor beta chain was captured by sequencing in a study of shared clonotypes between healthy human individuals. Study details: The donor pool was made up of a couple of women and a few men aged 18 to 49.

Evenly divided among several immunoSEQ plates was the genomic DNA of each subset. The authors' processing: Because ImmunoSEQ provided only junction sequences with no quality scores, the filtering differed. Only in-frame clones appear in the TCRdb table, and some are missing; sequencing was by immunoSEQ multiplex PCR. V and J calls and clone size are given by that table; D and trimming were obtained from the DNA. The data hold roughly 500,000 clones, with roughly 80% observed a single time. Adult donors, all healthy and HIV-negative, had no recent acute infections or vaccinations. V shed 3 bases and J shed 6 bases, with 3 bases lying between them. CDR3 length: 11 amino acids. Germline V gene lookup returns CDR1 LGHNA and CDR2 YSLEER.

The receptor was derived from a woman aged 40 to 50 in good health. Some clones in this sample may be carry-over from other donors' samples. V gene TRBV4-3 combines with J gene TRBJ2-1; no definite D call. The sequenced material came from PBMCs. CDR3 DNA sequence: TGCGCCAGCAGCCAGACCAATGAGCAGTTCTTC. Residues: CASSQTNEQFF.